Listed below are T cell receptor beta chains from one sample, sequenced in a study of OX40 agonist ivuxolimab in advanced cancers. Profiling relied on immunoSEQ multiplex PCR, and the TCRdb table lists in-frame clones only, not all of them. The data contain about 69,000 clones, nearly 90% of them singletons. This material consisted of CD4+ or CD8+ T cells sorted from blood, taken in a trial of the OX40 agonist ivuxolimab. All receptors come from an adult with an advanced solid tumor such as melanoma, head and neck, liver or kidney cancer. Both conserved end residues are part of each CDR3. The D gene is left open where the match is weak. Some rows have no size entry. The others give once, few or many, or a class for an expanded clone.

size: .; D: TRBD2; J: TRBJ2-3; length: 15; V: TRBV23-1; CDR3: CASSQSHSGPDTQYF; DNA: TGCGCCAGCAGTCAATCTCATAGCGGGCCAGATACGCAGTATTTT
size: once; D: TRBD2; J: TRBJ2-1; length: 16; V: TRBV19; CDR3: CASSIVLAGGYNEQFF; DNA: TGTGCCAGTAGTATTGTCTTGGCGGGAGGGTACAATGAGCAGTTCTTC
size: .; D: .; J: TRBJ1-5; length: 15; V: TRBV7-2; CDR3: CASSLVRGPYQPQHF; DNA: TGTGCCAGCAGCTTAGTGCGGGGACCCTATCAGCCCCAGCATTTT
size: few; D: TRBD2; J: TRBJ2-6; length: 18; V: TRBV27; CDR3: CASSPRTSGFSGANVLTF; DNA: TGTGCCAGCAGTCCTAGGACTAGCGGCTTCTCTGGGGCCAACGTCCTGACTTTC
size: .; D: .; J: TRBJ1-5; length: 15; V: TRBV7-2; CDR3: CASSLAWEGNQPQHF; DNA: TGTGCCAGCAGCTTAGCTTGGGAAGGCAATCAGCCCCAGCATTTT
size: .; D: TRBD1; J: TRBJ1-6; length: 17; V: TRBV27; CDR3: CASSLDRWLVGRSPLHF; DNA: TGTGCCAGCAGTTTGGACAGGTGGTTAGTAGGTAGATCACCCCTCCACTTT
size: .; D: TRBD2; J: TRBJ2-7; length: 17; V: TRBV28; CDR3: CASSSPGGAYPPYEQYF; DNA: TGTGCCAGCAGTTCCCCCGGGGGGGCATACCCTCCCTACGAGCAGTACTTC
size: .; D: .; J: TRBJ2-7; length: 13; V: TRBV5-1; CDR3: CASSLSYLGEQYF; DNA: TGCGCCAGCAGCCTATCTTACCTGGGGGAGCAGTACTTC
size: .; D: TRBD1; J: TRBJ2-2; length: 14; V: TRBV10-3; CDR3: CAIRDRVNTGELFF; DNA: TGTGCCATCAGAGACAGGGTGAACACCGGGGAGCTGTTTTTT
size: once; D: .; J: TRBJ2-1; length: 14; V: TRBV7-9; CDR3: CASSFQGSDNEQFF; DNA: TGTGCCAGCAGCTTCCAGGGCTCGGACAATGAGCAGTTCTTC
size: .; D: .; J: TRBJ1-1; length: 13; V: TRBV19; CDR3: CASSPTDNTEAFF; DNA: TGTGCCAGTAGCCCGACGGATAACACTGAAGCTTTCTTT
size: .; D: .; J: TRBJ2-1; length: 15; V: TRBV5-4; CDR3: CASSLDSMEYNEQFF; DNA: TGTGCCAGCAGCCTGGACTCGATGGAATACAATGAGCAGTTCTTC
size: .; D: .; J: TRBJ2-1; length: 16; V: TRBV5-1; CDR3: CASSLAGGYSYNEQFF; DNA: TGCGCCAGCAGCTTGGCCGGCGGGTACTCCTACAATGAGCAGTTCTTC
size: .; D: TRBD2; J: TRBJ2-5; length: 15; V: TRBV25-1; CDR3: CASKRSGSQLETQYF; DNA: TGTGCCAGCAAAAGGAGCGGGAGTCAGTTAGAGACCCAGTACTTC
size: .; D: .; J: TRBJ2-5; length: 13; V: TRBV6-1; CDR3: CASSEGSQETQYF; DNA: TGTGCCAGCAGTGAAGGCAGTCAAGAGACCCAGTACTTC
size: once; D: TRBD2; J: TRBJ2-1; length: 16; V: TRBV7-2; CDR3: CASSSSGRAMRNEQFF; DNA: TGTGCCAGCAGTTCTAGCGGGAGGGCCATGCGGAATGAGCAGTTCTTC
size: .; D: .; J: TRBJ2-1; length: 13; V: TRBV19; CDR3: CASSIGDYNEQFF; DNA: TGTGCCAGTAGTATTGGGGACTACAATGAGCAGTTCTTC
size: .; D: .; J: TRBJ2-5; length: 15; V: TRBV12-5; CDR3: CASALGAGQRETQYF; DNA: TGTGCTAGTGCCCTTGGTGCGGGGCAGCGAGAGACCCAGTACTTC
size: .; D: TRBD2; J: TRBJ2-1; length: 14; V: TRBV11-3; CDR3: CASSYSAGYNEQFF; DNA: TGTGCCAGCAGTTATTCAGCGGGATACAATGAGCAGTTCTTC
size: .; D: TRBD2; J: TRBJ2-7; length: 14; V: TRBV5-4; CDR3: CASSLGSGVGEQYF; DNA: TGTGCCAGCAGCTTGGGCAGCGGGGTCGGCGAGCAGTACTTC
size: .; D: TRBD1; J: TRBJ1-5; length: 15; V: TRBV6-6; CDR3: CASSYGRGLDQPQHF; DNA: TGTGCCAGCAGTTATGGCAGGGGGTTAGATCAGCCCCAGCATTTT